The 29 T cell receptor beta chains presented below share a single source sample, sequenced in a study of shared clonotypes between healthy human individuals. CD45RO-negative cells were positively selected for CCR7, leaving out terminally differentiated effector memory CD45RA+ cells. This table comes from immunoSEQ multiplex PCR, and its TCRdb copy is limited to in-frame clones, with some not included. The sample lists about 2 million clones, approximately 94% occurring once. The sample consisted of naive CD8+ T cells sorted from blood. These receptors all stem from a man aged 18 to 30 in good health.

V and J are TRBV4-3 and TRBJ2-4; D unresolved. The germline gives CDR1 LGHNA, CDR2 YSLEER. Trimming left V 0 bases short and J 0 bases short, with 9 bases between. The CDR3 has 16 residues. This chain's CDR3 is CASSQETFLAKNIQYF. The CDR3 DNA is TGCGCCAGCAGCCAAGAAACATTTCTAGCCAAAAACATTCAGTACTTC.

J is TRBJ2-2 and V is TRBV6-6; 11 bases are shared with TRBD1. The germline CDR1 and CDR2 sequences are MNHNY and SVGAGI (reference sequence). This CDR3 contains 16 residues. V shed 1 base, J shed 4 bases, and the junction held 2 bases outside the gene matches. The CDR3 nucleotides are TGTGCCAGCAGTTACTGGGACAGGGGGATCACCGGGGAGCTGTTTTTT. Amino acids: CASSYWDRGITGELFF.

This chain uses TRBV7-2 with TRBJ2-7, with a weak D call TRBD2 (7 bases). Germline V gives CDR1 SGHTA, CDR2 FQGNSA. V lost 11 bases, J lost 0 bases, and 20 bases lay in between. The CDR3 sequence is 15 residues long. In nucleotides, the CDR3 is TGTGCCTCCTCCTTTGAGGGGGGGCCCTCCTACGAGCAGTACTTC. This codes for CASSFEGGPSYEQYF.

This chain links TRBV4-1 with TRBJ2-3; 7 bases match TRBD2. This CDR3 region has 17 residues. Germline lookup yields CDR1 MGHRA and CDR2 YSYEKL. The junction had 11 bases not matched to a gene; V was cut back by 0 bases and J by 5 bases. CDR3 DNA sequence: TGCGCCAGCAGCCAAGATACCCTAGCGGTCCTCGGAGATACGCAGTATTTT. Translated: CASSQDTLAVLGDTQYF.

This chain links TRBV5-4 with TRBJ2-3; 8 bases are a match to TRBD1. Trimming cost V 3 bases and J 6 bases; bases outside gene matches: 15. In germline, CDR1 is SGHNT, CDR2 YYREEE (reference sequence). This CDR3 spans 17 amino acids. The CDR3 loop is CASSSTPGQAILDTQYF. The CDR3 coding sequence is TGTGCCAGCAGCTCGACACCGGGACAGGCTATCTTGGATACGCAGTATTTT.

This chain links TRBV5-1 with TRBJ2-7; D unclear. Per the germline V gene, CDR1 is SGHRS and CDR2 is YFSETQ. V was cut by 3 bases and J by 3 bases, with 10 bases left in between. This CDR3 has 13 amino acids. The CDR3 spells CASSSHPNYEQYF. The CDR3 bases are TGCGCCAGCAGCTCTCACCCTAACTACGAGCAGTACTTC.

There are a few counts of this clone. The V call is TRBV14, the J call TRBJ1-1; D unclear. Germline-derived CDR1 and CDR2 are SGHDN and FVKESK. This CDR3 has 13 amino acids. V lost 1 base and J 6 bases, leaving 9 bases between the germline ends. CDR3 in amino acids: CASSQGMGAEAFF. CDR3 nucleotide sequence: TGTGCCAGCAGCCAAGGTATGGGCGCTGAAGCTTTCTTT.

About this clone itself: The same CDR3 also results from other DNA sequences found in this sample. The rearrangement joins TRBV9 to TRBJ2-5; the D is unclear. The germline CDR1 and CDR2 sequences are SGDLS and YYNGEE. The CDR3 length is 14 residues. V lost 0 bases and J 2 bases, leaving 8 bases between the germline ends. CDR3 in amino acids: CASSVGGVQETQYF. The CDR3 DNA reads as TGTGCCAGCAGCGTAGGAGGCGTTCAAGAGACCCAGTACTTC.

The V and J genes are TRBV9 and TRBJ2-1, with unresolved D. CDR3 length: 14 amino acids. The germline V and J ends were trimmed by 0 bases and 4 bases, with 8 bases remaining between them. Germline V gene data show CDR1 as SGDLS and CDR2 as YYNGEE. DNA for the CDR3: TGTGCCAGCAGCGTAGGGTTGGAGTACAATGAGCAGTTCTTC. Amino acids: CASSVGLEYNEQFF.

Turning to this clone: Other DNA sequences from this sample encode an identical CDR3 as well. Here the CDR3 reads CASSTPYEQYF. Here the CDR3 DNA reads TGTGCCAGCAGCACACCCTACGAGCAGTACTTC. The chain combines TRBV7-9 with TRBJ2-7, with D hard to call. Trimming removed 5 bases at V and 2 bases at J, with 4 bases between. The germline V gene has CDR1 SEHNR and CDR2 FQNEAQ (reference sequence). The CDR3 has 11 residues.

The chain employs TRBV30 and TRBJ2-2, with 9 positions matching TRBD1. The CDR3 has 14 amino acids. J lost 4 bases, V lost 5 bases, and 5 bases had no gene match. Germline CDR1 is GTSNPN and CDR2 is SVGIG (reference sequence). The CDR3 protein is CAWGTGYGTGELFF. Written as DNA, the CDR3 is TGTGCCTGGGGGACAGGGTACGGCACCGGGGAGCTGTTTTTT.

The rearrangement uses TRBV4-1 and TRBJ2-5, with D tentatively TRBD1 or TRBD2 (5 bases each). The CDR3 is 17 amino acids. Per the germline V gene, CDR1 is MGHRA and CDR2 is YSYEKL. V gave up 4 bases and J gave up 1 base, with 19 bases separating them. CDR3 amino acids: CASSPLGTAERQETQYF. CDR3 bases: TGCGCCAGCAGCCCCCTCGGGACCGCGGAGCGCCAAGAGACCCAGTACTTC.

This rearrangement joins TRBV5-6 to TRBJ1-2, with D possibly TRBD1 on 5 matching bases. V was pared by 0 bases and J by 5 bases, with 11 bases between. This CDR3 comprises 14 residues. Germline lookup yields CDR1 SGHDT and CDR2 YYEEEE. CDR3 residues: CASSLVGGLYGYTF. CDR3 nucleotides: TGTGCCAGCAGCTTGGTCGGGGGTTTGTATGGCTACACCTTC.

The J gene is TRBJ2-5, the V gene TRBV5-8, with D possibly TRBD1 on 5 matching bases. Trimming pared 4 bases from V and 2 bases from J, leaving 12 bases between. Looked up from germline, CDR1 is SGHTS and CDR2 is YDEGEE. The CDR3 runs to 14 residues. CDR3 protein: CASSVRQLQETQYF. DNA of the CDR3: TGTGCCAGCAGCGTCCGACAGTTGCAAGAGACCCAGTACTTC.

The rearrangement uses TRBV4-1 and TRBJ1-2; perhaps TRBD1 as D (5 bases). The V and J ends lost 0 bases and 4 bases respectively, with 15 bases between them. Per the germline V gene, CDR1 is MGHRA and CDR2 is YSYEKL. The CDR3 extends over 16 amino acids. CDR3 residues: CASSQEQEAGSYGYTF. The CDR3 nucleotides read TGCGCCAGCAGCCAAGAACAGGAGGCTGGGTCCTATGGCTACACCTTC.

The chain employs TRBV30 and TRBJ2-1; tentative D call: TRBD2 (6 bases). The V end was cut by 5 bases, the J end by 4 bases, with 12 bases between. This CDR3 is built from 13 residues. Per germline, CDR1 GTSNPN and CDR2 SVGIG (reference sequence). Written as DNA, the CDR3 is TGTGCCTGGGCGCCGGGACTTTACAATGAGCAGTTCTTC. This translates into CAWAPGLYNEQFF. Supplemented by reference TRBV30 and TRBJ2-1, the full variable domain reads SQTIHQWPATLVQPVGSPLSLECTVEGTSNPNLYWYRQAAGRGLQLLFYSVGIGQISSEVPQNLSASRPQDRQFILSSKKLLLSDSGFYLCAWAPGLYNEQFFGPGTRLTVL.

V gene TRBV27 combines with J gene TRBJ2-7; TRBD2 agrees at 10 bases. After removal of 6 bases from V and 4 bases from J, the junction contained 12 bases not matched to a gene. CDR3 length: 16 amino acids. The germline CDR1 and CDR2 sequences are MNHEY and SMNVEV (reference sequence). The CDR3 sequence: CASSPSGGPTMYEQYF. The CDR3, as DNA: TGTGCCAGCAGCCCTAGCGGGGGCCCCACTATGTACGAGCAGTACTTC.

This chain links TRBV5-6 with TRBJ2-5, with 7 bases fitting TRBD1. V shed 4 bases, J shed 5 bases, and the junction held 14 bases outside the gene matches. Looked up from germline, CDR1 is SGHDT and CDR2 is YYEEEE. The CDR3 is 16 amino acids. This chain's CDR3 is CASSTVDRDEGETQYF. The CDR3 DNA reads TGTGCCAGCAGCACCGTAGACAGGGACGAAGGGGAGACCCAGTACTTC.

This clone was seen only once. J is TRBJ2-7 and V is TRBV18, with 7 positions matching TRBD2. The V segment lost 5 bases and the J segment 2 bases; nucleotides outside the gene matches: 9. This CDR3 has 15 residues. The V gene's germline CDR1 is KGHSH and CDR2 LQKENI. This CDR3 is CASSDEGTNPYEQYF. CDR3 in DNA: TGTGCCAGCTCAGACGAGGGGACTAACCCCTACGAGCAGTACTTC.

The rearrangement links TRBV5-6 to TRBJ2-7; no clear D. CDR3 length: 14 amino acids. Germline V gene sequence: CDR1 SGHDT, CDR2 YYEEEE. V was pared by 1 base and J by 2 bases, with 10 bases between. CDR3 loop: CASSLSDFTYEQYF. CDR3 sequence (DNA): TGTGCCAGCAGCTTGTCTGATTTTACCTACGAGCAGTACTTC. Full variable domain (rest looked up from reference TRBV5-6 and TRBJ2-7): DAGVTQSPTHLIKTRGQQVTLRCSPKSGHDTVSWYQQALGQGPQFIFQYYEEEERQRGNFPDRFSGHQFPNYSSELNVNALLLGDSALYLCASSLSDFTYEQYFGPGTRLTVT.

This chain joins TRBV19 and TRBJ1-2, with D unresolved. The CDR3 is 12 residues long. CDR1 and CDR2 (germline): LNHDA, SQIVND (reference sequence). V was trimmed by 6 bases and J by 2 bases, leaving 7 bases between them. This CDR3 is CASRQTNYGYTF. CDR3 nucleotide sequence: TGTGCCAGTAGACAGACCAACTATGGCTACACCTTC.

V and J are TRBV19 and TRBJ1-1; no reliable D call. The CDR3 has 14 amino acids. The V end lost 0 bases, the J end lost 5 bases, and 10 bases lay between the germline ends. Germline CDR1 reads LNHDA; CDR2 reads SQIVND (reference sequence). The CDR3 is CASSIDIRGTEAFF. The CDR3 DNA reads as TGTGCCAGTAGTATAGATATCAGAGGGACTGAAGCTTTCTTT.

The chain couples TRBV2 to TRBJ1-1, with 7 bases lining up with TRBD1. The CDR3 is made up of 14 amino acids. With 6 bases clipped from V and 0 bases from J, the junction kept 4 bases outside the gene matches. Per germline, CDR1 SNHLY and CDR2 FYNNEI. This CDR3 is CASREGQMNTEAFF. The CDR3 DNA sequence: TGTGCCAGCAGGGAGGGACAGATGAACACTGAAGCTTTCTTT.

The genes are TRBV5-6 and TRBJ1-2, with 9 bases identical to TRBD1. V gave up 4 bases and J gave up 5 bases; unmatched junction bases: 3. Germline V gene lookup returns CDR1 SGHDT and CDR2 YYEEEE. CDR3 length equals 13 residues. The CDR3 protein is CASSDGTGYGYTF. The CDR3 DNA reads as TGTGCCAGCAGCGACGGGACAGGGTATGGCTACACCTTC.

The chain has TRBV7-9 and TRBJ2-1, with a weak D call TRBD2 (5 bases). From germline, CDR1 is SEHNR and CDR2 FQNEAQ (reference sequence). The ends were cut back, 4 bases at V and 9 bases at J, with 19 bases in the middle. The CDR3 consists of 15 residues. The CDR3 protein is CASSSPAGPKGEQFF. In DNA, the CDR3 is TGTGCCAGCAGCTCCCCGGCGGGCCCGAAGGGTGAGCAGTTCTTC. Variable domain in full (rest from reference TRBV7-9 and TRBJ2-1): DTGVSQNPRHKITKRGQNVTFRCDPISEHNRLYWYRQTLGQGPEFLTYFQNEAQLEKSRLLSDRFSAERPKGSFSTLEIQRTEQGDSAMYLCASSSPAGPKGEQFFGPGTRLTVL.

This chain links TRBV7-9 with TRBJ2-7, with a weak D call TRBD1 (6 bases). Germline values: CDR1 SEHNR, CDR2 FQNEAQ (reference sequence). This CDR3 spans 13 amino acids. Trimming cost V 5 bases and J 5 bases, with 13 bases left between them. Here the CDR3 DNA reads TGTGCCAGCAGCAGAGGGGGTTCCCACGAGCAGTACTTC. Its protein product is CASSRGGSHEQYF.

V is TRBV5-1 and J is TRBJ2-3, with TRBD2 matching over 9 bases. CDR1 SGHRS and CDR2 YFSETQ come from the germline V gene. J gave up 5 bases and V 0 bases, and 7 bases lay outside the gene matches. CDR3 length: 16 amino acids. The CDR3 loop reads CASSLEGGGAGDTQYF. CDR3 DNA: TGCGCCAGCAGCTTGGAAGGCGGGGGGGCCGGAGATACGCAGTATTTT.

In DNA, the CDR3 is TGCGCCAGCAGCCAAGAGGGAACTAGCGGGGGTAGCACAGATACGCAGTATTTT. As protein: CASSQEGTSGGSTDTQYF. The chain uses TRBV4-3 and TRBJ2-3, with TRBD2 matching over 11 bases. This CDR3 has 18 residues. Germline loops: CDR1 LGHNA, CDR2 YSLEER. Trimming cost V 0 bases and J 0 bases; bases outside gene matches: 5.

The rearrangement uses TRBV4-1 and TRBJ1-5, with D tentatively TRBD1 (5 bases). The CDR3 has 13 residues. The V gene lost 0 bases and the J gene lost 13 bases, with 13 bases spanning the gap. Germline values: CDR1 MGHRA, CDR2 YSYEKL. Here the CDR3 DNA reads TGCGCCAGCAGCCAAGAAGAGGGGCCAGAACAGCATTTT. Its translation: CASSQEEGPEQHF.